This TCR beta chain was profiled in a study of cytomegalovirus exposure and HLA in healthy donors. Overall study results and limits: The availability of immune exposure information extended only to CMV serostatus.

Use of 60 Vbeta and 13 Jbeta primers characterized the PCR. Libraries were prepared by immunoSEQ multiplex PCR; TCRdb keeps only in-frame clonotypes and omits some of them. The table lists 85,000 to 130,000 clones, 65% to 90% of them singletons. Details on this clone: Its target is not known. Other DNA sequences of this sample code for an identical CDR3.

V gave up 0 bases and J gave up 15 bases, with 13 bases separating them. CDR1 SGHDT and CDR2 YYEEEE come from the germline V gene. This CDR3 has 12 residues. There were likely unrecorded immune exposures, though donors were nominally healthy when sampled. The receptor was derived from a man in his forties or fifties in good health and CMV-seronegative. This sequence joins TRBV5-6 and TRBJ2-1; tentative D call: TRBD1 (6 bases). Sequences were obtained from PBMCs. In nucleotides, the CDR3 is TGTGCCAGCAGCTTGGACAGGGTGAAGCGGTTCTTC. It translates to CASSLDRVKRFF.